This T cell receptor beta chain comes out of a study of blood T cell repertoires in COVID-19. Study-level information: Sources were T cells, B-cell-depleted T cells, or PBMCs; the material itself was cDNA or gDNA.

Profiled with immunoSEQ multiplex PCR; TCRdb holds only in-frame clones, not every one. The sample lists 200,000 to 300,000 clones, roughly nine tenths occurring once. This CDR3 is built from 14 residues. J was trimmed by 2 bases and V by 6 bases; bases with no gene match: 6. CDR1 and CDR2 (germline): SNHLY, FYNNEI. The chain couples TRBV2 to TRBJ1-1; TRBD1 matches at 7 bases. The clonotype was recovered from a man aged 55 to 69 with acute or convalescent COVID-19. The sample was peripheral blood. CDR3 DNA: TGTGCCAGCAGGAGGACAGGTACTAACACTGAAGCTTTCTTT. This encodes CASRRTGTNTEAFF.